A single sample is the source of the 25 T cell receptor beta chains below, sequenced in a study of cytomegalovirus exposure and HLA in healthy donors. Primers for the PCR totalled 60 Vbeta and 13 Jbeta. Data came from immunoSEQ multiplex PCR; TCRdb stores just in-frame clones and leaves some out. The sample consists of approximately 180,000 clones, almost 80% of them appearing once. Sequenced: PBMCs. Source of these receptors: a man aged 40-49 years in good health and CMV-seropositive.

The chain is built from TRBV6-5 and TRBJ2-1; 8 bases are a match to TRBD2. V gave up 6 bases and J gave up 4 bases; unmatched junction bases: 8. The germline gives CDR1 MNHEY, CDR2 SVGAGI. The CDR3 length is 15 residues. Here the CDR3 reads CASRRGLAVYNEQFF. The DNA for the CDR3 is TGTGCCAGCAGGAGAGGACTAGCCGTTTACAATGAGCAGTTCTTC.

The chain recombines TRBV7-3 with TRBJ2-2; TRBD2 agrees at 7 bases. The trim removed 2 bases at V and 5 bases at J, leaving 8 bases unmatched. The CDR3 totals 16 residues. Germline V gene lookup returns CDR1 SGHTA and CDR2 FQGTGA. This chain's CDR3 is CASSLVGGSGTGELFF. The CDR3 nucleotides are TGTGCCAGCAGCTTAGTAGGCGGGAGTGGTACCGGGGAGCTGTTTTTT. The full variable domain, rest sourced from reference TRBV7-3 and TRBJ2-2, is GAGVSQTPSNKVTEKGKYVELRCDPISGHTALYWYRQSLGQGPEFLIYFQGTGAADDSGLPNDRFFAVRPEGSVSTLKIQRTERGDSAVYLCASSLVGGSGTGELFFGEGSRLTVL.

The chain combines TRBV6-5 with TRBJ2-3, with TRBD2 matching 14 bases. Losses at the gene ends were 8 bases for V and 3 bases for J; bases not matched to a gene: 1. Germline assignment: CDR1 MNHEY and CDR2 SVGAGI. This CDR3 comprises 14 residues. The CDR3 spells CASGTSGRTDTQYF. DNA for the CDR3: TGTGCCAGCGGGACTAGCGGGAGAACAGATACGCAGTATTTT.

This clone was counted only a few times. The J gene is TRBJ2-7, the V gene TRBV29-1; 11 nucleotides align to TRBD2. Per the germline V gene, CDR1 is SQVTM and CDR2 is ANQGSEA. V lost 3 bases, J lost 0 bases, and 4 bases stayed unmatched. The CDR3 sequence is 15 residues long. CDR3 coding DNA: TGCAGCGTTGATGGGACTAGCGGCAGCTCCTACGAGCAGTACTTC. Translating gives CSVDGTSGSSYEQYF.

This chain connects TRBV6-5 to TRBJ2-3; D might be TRBD2 (6 bases). Germline CDR1 is MNHEY and CDR2 is SVGAGI. This CDR3 spans 14 amino acids. V was trimmed by 6 bases and J by 0 bases, leaving 10 bases between them. CDR3 protein: CASRPGLSTDTQYF. The CDR3 region has the DNA TGTGCCAGCAGACCAGGACTAAGCACAGATACGCAGTATTTT.

The table lists this clone with a few counts. The V and J genes are TRBV7-6 and TRBJ2-3; D is unresolved. Germline V gives CDR1 SGHVS, CDR2 FNYEAQ. The CDR3 has 13 residues. Trimming removed 3 bases from V and 2 bases from J, with 6 bases in between. Here the CDR3 reads CASSLFVTDTQYF. The CDR3 DNA reads as TGTGCCAGCAGCTTGTTCGTCACAGATACGCAGTATTTT. Full variable domain (missing parts from reference TRBV7-6 and TRBJ2-3): GAGVSQSPRYKVTKRGQDVALRCDPISGHVSLYWYRQALGQGPEFLTYFNYEAQQDKSGLPNDRFSAERPEGSISTLTIQRTEQRDSAMYRCASSLFVTDTQYFGPGTRLTVL.

With respect to this clone: A junction end diverges from the germline sequence, so it may reflect a read error. The gene calls are TRBV28 and TRBJ2-1, with 11 bases identical to TRBD2. CDR3 length: 15 amino acids. CDR1 and CDR2 from the germline V gene are MDHEN and SYDVKM. The CDR3 DNA reads as TGTGCCAGCAGTTTTTGGCTAGCGGGAGGAAATGGGCAGTTCTTC. Translation: CASSFWLAGGNGQFF. Full variable domain (outside the CDR3, taken from reference TRBV28 and TRBJ2-1): DVKVTQSSRYLVKRTGEKVFLECVQDMDHENMFWYRQDPGLGLRLIYFSYDVKMKEKGDIPEGYSVSREKKERFSLILESASTNQTSMYLCASSFWLAGGNGQFFGPGTRLTVL.

In its sample, this clone was seen once. The rearrangement links TRBV6-1 to TRBJ2-7, with 8 bases lining up with TRBD1. V shed 4 bases and J 2 bases; nucleotides not matched to a gene: 7. The CDR3 extends over 15 amino acids. The germline V gene encodes CDR1 MNHNS and CDR2 SASEGT. The CDR3 DNA follows: TGTGCCAGCAGTGGAGTCGGGACAGGCACCTACGAGCAGTACTTC. Protein: CASSGVGTGTYEQYF.

This clone occurred a few times. V and J are TRBV19 and TRBJ2-7, with 9 positions matching TRBD2. The CDR3 runs to 14 residues. CDR1 is LNHDA and CDR2 is SQIVND in the germline V gene (reference sequence). After removal of 5 bases from V and 3 bases from J, the junction contained 5 bases not matched to a gene. The chain's CDR3 is CASSVSGSVYEQYF. The CDR3 region has the DNA TGTGCCAGTAGTGTTAGCGGGAGCGTCTACGAGCAGTACTTC.

This clone came up a few times. The chain links TRBV7-9 to TRBJ2-1; TRBD2 might be the D (6 bases). Germline assignment: CDR1 SEHNR and CDR2 FQNEAQ (reference sequence). Trimming cost V 5 bases and J 9 bases, with 14 bases left between them. CDR3 length equals 13 residues. CDR3 sequence (DNA): TGTGCCAGCAGCCCAAAGACTAGACGTGAGCAGTTCTTC. This gives the protein CASSPKTRREQFF.

J is TRBJ2-1 and V is TRBV5-4, with D possibly TRBD1 on 6 matching bases. Deletions cut 4 bases from V and 4 bases from J, with 9 bases between. Germline CDR1 reads SGHNT; CDR2 reads YYREEE (reference sequence). The CDR3 totals 13 residues. The chain's CDR3 is CASSEGQYNEQFF. Written as DNA, the CDR3 is TGTGCCAGCAGCGAAGGACAGTACAATGAGCAGTTCTTC.

The chain recombines TRBV12-5 with TRBJ2-1, with D perhaps matching TRBD2 (5 bases). V lost 0 bases and J lost 2, with 11 bases in between. Germline assignment: CDR1 LGHNT and CDR2 FRNRAP. The CDR3 totals 16 residues. CDR3 in DNA: TGTGCTAGTGGTTTGGTAGTTAGCGTGGCCTACAATGAGCAGTTCTTC. Translating it yields CASGLVVSVAYNEQFF.

Only a few counts were recorded for this clone. The V gene is TRBV19, the J gene TRBJ2-1; 11 bases align to TRBD2. V lost 9 bases, J lost 3 bases, and 7 bases stayed unmatched. CDR1 is LNHDA, CDR2 SQIVND, per germline (reference sequence). This CDR3 contains 15 residues. This CDR3 is CASQPLAGGYNEQFF. CDR3 nucleotides: TGTGCCAGCCAACCCCTAGCGGGAGGCTACAATGAGCAGTTCTTC.

This clone was counted once. This rearrangement joins TRBV18 to TRBJ1-2; D call uncertain. V lost 3 bases and J lost 8, with 16 bases in between. The CDR3 runs to 14 residues. Per the germline V gene, CDR1 is KGHSH and CDR2 is LQKENI. The CDR3 coding sequence is TGTGCCAGCTCACCTCTAGGAGATTTGGAGGGCTACACCTTC. This sequence encodes CASSPLGDLEGYTF.

This clone was detected only once. The chain is built from TRBV19 and TRBJ2-1; 10 bases align to TRBD2. Losses at the gene ends were 7 bases for V and 7 bases for J; bases not matched to a gene: 19. The CDR3 covers 18 residues. From germline, CDR1 is LNHDA and CDR2 SQIVND (reference sequence). The CDR3 protein is CASTSGLGRAGGRNEQFF. CDR3 nucleotides: TGTGCCAGTACCTCGGGTCTCGGCAGAGCGGGAGGGCGTAATGAGCAGTTCTTC.

This rearrangement joins TRBV10-1 to TRBJ2-2; 7 positions agree with TRBD1. The CDR3 runs to 14 residues. Germline V lookup: CDR1 WNHNN, CDR2 SYGVQD (reference sequence). The V gene end was trimmed by 6 bases and the J gene end by 5 bases; junction bases not matched to a gene: 6. CDR3: CASSAIQGTGELFF. The CDR3, as DNA: TGCGCCAGCAGCGCGATACAGGGGACCGGGGAGCTGTTTTTT.

Turning to this clone: A junction boundary mismatches the germline segment, possibly from a read error. The rearrangement joins TRBV7-8 to TRBJ1-1; D is possibly TRBD1 (6 bases). The CDR3 sequence is 13 residues long. Germline CDR1 SGHVS, CDR2 FQNEAQ. The CDR3, as DNA: TGTGCCAGCAGCTTAGGGGGCGGGGGCCCGGGTATCTTT. Translation: CASSLGGGGPGIF.

Only a few counts were recorded for this clone. V is TRBV5-5 and J is TRBJ2-5; possibly TRBD2 for D (6 bases). V lost 6 bases and J 4 bases, leaving 13 bases between the germline ends. Germline loops: CDR1 SGHKS, CDR2 YYEKEE (reference sequence). This CDR3 is 13 amino acids long. In DNA form, the CDR3 reads TGTGCCAGCATCCGCGGTAGCGGAGAGACCCAGTACTTC. This translates into CASIRGSGETQYF.

The chain uses TRBV5-4 and TRBJ2-2, with D tentatively TRBD1 (5 bases). The length of the CDR3 is 15 residues. Germline CDR1 reads SGHNT; CDR2 reads YYREEE (reference sequence). Deletions cut 0 bases from V and 6 bases from J, with 12 bases between. The CDR3 DNA sequence: TGTGCCAGCAGCTTGGGGGGCATGGTTGCCGGGGAGCTGTTTTTT. This gives the protein CASSLGGMVAGELFF.

There are a few counts of this clone. The rearrangement joins TRBV11-1 to TRBJ2-3; 8 bases align to TRBD2. The CDR3 is 15 amino acids. Germline lookup yields CDR1 SGHAT and CDR2 FQDESV (reference sequence). Unmatched junction bases numbered 5, after V lost 4 bases and J lost 2 bases. Written as DNA, the CDR3 is TGTGCCAGCAGCTCACTAGCGGACCACACAGATACGCAGTATTTT. It yields the protein CASSSLADHTDTQYF.

This clone was counted between two and nine times. V gene TRBV28 combines with J gene TRBJ1-2, with D perhaps matching TRBD1 (6 bases). Between the trimmed V and J ends, which lost 2 bases and 3 bases, there was a span of 7 bases. Germline CDR1 reads MDHEN; CDR2 reads SYDVKM. CDR3 size: 13 residues. CDR3 bases: TGTGCCAGCAGTTTAACAGGGTACTATGGCTACACCTTC. Protein sequence: CASSLTGYYGYTF.

Points on this clone: One end of the junction varies from germline; a read error may be responsible. This chain links TRBV7-3 with TRBJ2-6, with D possibly matching TRBD1 (6 bases). The CDR3 has 15 residues. CDR1 SGHTA and CDR2 FQGTGA come from the germline V gene. The CDR3 nucleotides read TGTGCCAGCAGCTTCAGGGGCCCTGGGGCCAACGGCCTGACTTTC. Its translation is CASSFRGPGANGLTF.

Only one count was recorded for this clone. J is TRBJ2-6 and V is TRBV7-3; 8 bases fit TRBD1. The CDR3 extends over 16 amino acids. The germline V gene has CDR1 SGHTA and CDR2 FQGTGA. V was clipped by 3 bases and J by 2 bases; unmatched bases: 3. CDR3 sequence: CASSFPTGAGANVLTF. The CDR3 nucleotides read TGTGCCAGCAGCTTCCCGACAGGGGCTGGGGCCAACGTCCTGACTTTC.

The chain employs TRBV14 and TRBJ1-1, with a tentative D call TRBD1 (5 bases). This CDR3 has 13 amino acids. Germline V CDR1 and CDR2: SGHDN, FVKESK. V lost 5 bases and J 3 bases, leaving 10 bases between the germline ends. The CDR3 bases are TGTGCCAGCAGCGCCCAGGGCCACACTGAAGCTTTCTTT. Translating gives CASSAQGHTEAFF.

The V and J genes are TRBV27 and TRBJ2-1, with 15 bases identical to TRBD2. The CDR3 totals 16 residues. Trimming at V came to 7 bases and at J to 6 bases, leaving 7 bases not matched to a gene. Germline CDR1 is MNHEY and CDR2 is SMNVEV (reference sequence). The CDR3 loop is CASTSVGLAGGNEQFF. The CDR3 DNA sequence: TGTGCCAGCACTTCGGTGGGACTAGCGGGAGGCAATGAGCAGTTCTTC.